A selection of T cell receptor beta chains follows, all from one sample in a study of blood T cell repertoires in COVID-19. TCRdb's copy holds only in-frame clones and misses some; the assay was immunoSEQ multiplex PCR. The data hold some 48,000 clones, with 85% to 90% observed a single time. Sequencing input: peripheral blood. All receptors come from a woman aged 80 or older with COVID-19, enrolled during active disease. Each CDR3 is given with its conserved first and last residue. Each record gives: D gene, clone size, V gene, J gene, CDR3 protein, CDR3 DNA. The D gene is left open where the match is weak. Clone size appears in some rows only: once, few, many, or a class for an expanded clone.

d_gene: TRBD2; abundance: -; v_gene: TRBV19; j_gene: TRBJ2-1; CDR3aa: CASSNPGLAGVYNEQFF; CDR3nt: TGTGCCAGTAGTAATCCGGGACTAGCGGGAGTCTACAATGAGCAGTTCTTC
d_gene: TRBD1; abundance: -; v_gene: TRBV3-1/TRBV3-2; j_gene: TRBJ1-2; CDR3aa: CASSKGPGTGILNYGYTF; CDR3nt: TGTGCCAGCAGCAAGGGTCCGGGGACAGGGATCCTAAACTATGGCTACACCTTC
d_gene: -; abundance: -; v_gene: TRBV2; j_gene: TRBJ1-5; CDR3aa: CATGRNQPQHF; CDR3nt: TGTGCCACCGGGAGGAATCAGCCCCAGCATTTT
d_gene: TRBD2; abundance: few; v_gene: TRBV27; j_gene: TRBJ2-7; CDR3aa: CASRGTSGRIEQYF; CDR3nt: TGTGCCAGCAGGGGGACTAGCGGGAGGATCGAGCAGTACTTC
d_gene: TRBD1; abundance: -; v_gene: TRBV6-5; j_gene: TRBJ1-2; CDR3aa: CASGIQGALGGYTF; CDR3nt: TGTGCCAGCGGAATACAGGGGGCGCTGGGCGGCTACACCTTC
d_gene: -; abundance: -; v_gene: TRBV4-2; j_gene: TRBJ2-5; CDR3aa: CASSQSRQRQETQYF; CDR3nt: TGTGCCAGCAGCCAAAGTCGACAGAGACAAGAGACCCAGTACTTC
d_gene: -; abundance: -; v_gene: TRBV5-1; j_gene: TRBJ2-1; CDR3aa: CASSLVGPPLNNEQFF; CDR3nt: TGCGCCAGCAGCTTGGTGGGGCCCCCGCTGAACAATGAGCAGTTCTTC
d_gene: -; abundance: -; v_gene: TRBV7-9; j_gene: TRBJ1-1; CDR3aa: CASSLSQSLNTEAFF; CDR3nt: TGTGCCAGCAGCTTATCACAGTCCTTGAACACTGAAGCTTTCTTT
d_gene: -; abundance: -; v_gene: TRBV6-5; j_gene: TRBJ1-2; CDR3aa: CASSFRGATYGYTF; CDR3nt: TGTGCCAGCAGTTTCAGGGGCGCCACTTATGGCTACACCTTC
d_gene: TRBD2; abundance: -; v_gene: TRBV30; j_gene: TRBJ2-1; CDR3aa: CAWTRGTIINEQFF; CDR3nt: TGTGCCTGGACGCGCGGGACTATCATCAATGAGCAGTTCTTC
d_gene: TRBD1; abundance: -; v_gene: TRBV9; j_gene: TRBJ2-1; CDR3aa: CASSVVQGANEQFF; CDR3nt: TGTGCCAGCAGCGTAGTACAGGGGGCTAACGAGCAGTTCTTC
d_gene: TRBD1; abundance: -; v_gene: TRBV7-6; j_gene: TRBJ1-2; CDR3aa: CASSSATGDGYTF; CDR3nt: TGTGCCAGCAGCTCGGCGACAGGGGATGGCTACACCTTC
d_gene: -; abundance: -; v_gene: TRBV7-9; j_gene: TRBJ1-1; CDR3aa: CASSSGRGSNTEAFF; CDR3nt: TGTGCCAGCAGCTCAGGTAGGGGGTCGAACACTGAAGCTTTCTTT
d_gene: TRBD1; abundance: -; v_gene: TRBV3-1/TRBV3-2; j_gene: TRBJ1-1; CDR3aa: CASSHGTGRGSEAFF; CDR3nt: TGTGCCAGCAGCCATGGGACAGGGCGAGGTTCTGAAGCTTTCTTT
d_gene: -; abundance: -; v_gene: TRBV11-3; j_gene: TRBJ2-7; CDR3aa: CASSAQGHEQYF; CDR3nt: TGTGCCAGCAGCGCACAGGGTCACGAGCAGTACTTC
d_gene: TRBD1; abundance: -; v_gene: TRBV9; j_gene: TRBJ1-6; CDR3aa: CASSVRRTGDSPLHF; CDR3nt: TGTGCCAGCAGCGTAAGAAGAACAGGGGATTCACCCCTCCACTTT
d_gene: TRBD1; abundance: -; v_gene: TRBV19; j_gene: TRBJ1-5; CDR3aa: CASSPRDRRNQPQHF; CDR3nt: TGTGCCAGTAGTCCGAGGGACAGGAGAAATCAGCCCCAGCATTTT
d_gene: -; abundance: -; v_gene: TRBV30; j_gene: TRBJ1-3; CDR3aa: CAWSPGAYSGNTIYF; CDR3nt: TGTGCCTGGAGTCCCGGTGCCTACTCTGGAAACACCATATATTTT
d_gene: -; abundance: once; v_gene: TRBV6-1; j_gene: TRBJ2-7; CDR3aa: CASSEAQGAPYEQYF; CDR3nt: TGTGCCAGCAGTGAAGCTCAAGGGGCGCCCTACGAGCAGTACTTC
d_gene: -; abundance: few; v_gene: TRBV14; j_gene: TRBJ2-3; CDR3aa: CASSSGGTGPHTQYF; CDR3nt: TGTGCCAGCAGCTCGGGGGGGACAGGGCCACATACGCAGTATTTT
d_gene: TRBD2; abundance: -; v_gene: TRBV3-1/TRBV3-2; j_gene: TRBJ2-5; CDR3aa: CASSPGLAVETQYF; CDR3nt: TGTGCCAGCAGCCCGGGACTAGCCGTAGAGACCCAGTACTTC
d_gene: TRBD1; abundance: -; v_gene: TRBV15; j_gene: TRBJ2-3; CDR3aa: CATSKRTGGTDTQYF; CDR3nt: TGTGCCACCAGCAAGAGGACAGGAGGCACAGATACGCAGTATTTT
d_gene: TRBD2; abundance: -; v_gene: TRBV2; j_gene: TRBJ2-2; CDR3aa: CASSYISGANTGELFF; CDR3nt: TGTGCCAGCAGTTACATTAGCGGGGCGAACACCGGGGAGCTGTTTTTT
d_gene: -; abundance: -; v_gene: TRBV4-1; j_gene: TRBJ1-5; CDR3aa: CASSQDPGKSNQPQHF; CDR3nt: TGCGCCAGCAGCCAAGATCCGGGGAAGAGCAATCAGCCCCAGCATTTT
d_gene: TRBD1; abundance: -; v_gene: TRBV2; j_gene: TRBJ1-1; CDR3aa: CASSPGQRANTEAFF; CDR3nt: TGTGCCAGCAGCCCGGGACAGAGAGCGAACACTGAAGCTTTCTTT
d_gene: -; abundance: -; v_gene: TRBV4-2; j_gene: TRBJ2-1; CDR3aa: CASSQDPLGAGNEQFF; CDR3nt: TGTGCCAGCAGCCAAGATCCACTAGGAGCCGGCAATGAGCAGTTCTTC
d_gene: -; abundance: -; v_gene: TRBV30; j_gene: TRBJ2-5; CDR3aa: CAWSVGAGTQYF; CDR3nt: TGTGCCTGGAGTGTAGGCGCGGGGACCCAGTACTTC
d_gene: TRBD2; abundance: -; v_gene: TRBV7-4; j_gene: TRBJ2-1; CDR3aa: CASSKTSGRYNEQFF; CDR3nt: TGTGCCAGCAGCAAGACTAGCGGGAGGTACAATGAGCAGTTCTTC
d_gene: -; abundance: -; v_gene: TRBV4-1; j_gene: TRBJ1-1; CDR3aa: CASSQKATPRRVNTEAFF; CDR3nt: TGCGCCAGCAGCCAAAAAGCGACCCCCCGTCGGGTGAACACTGAAGCTTTCTTT
d_gene: TRBD1; abundance: -; v_gene: TRBV3-1/TRBV3-2; j_gene: TRBJ1-3; CDR3aa: CASSQGTGGYTIYF; CDR3nt: TGTGCCAGCAGCCAGGGGACAGGGGGTTACACCATATATTTT
d_gene: TRBD1; abundance: -; v_gene: TRBV2; j_gene: TRBJ2-2; CDR3aa: CASTRQGVTGELFF; CDR3nt: TGTGCCAGCACTCGACAGGGGGTCACCGGGGAGCTGTTTTTT
d_gene: -; abundance: -; v_gene: TRBV13; j_gene: TRBJ1-1; CDR3aa: CASSSPGQANTEAFF; CDR3nt: TGTGCCAGCAGCTCGCCGGGACAAGCTAACACTGAAGCTTTCTTT
d_gene: -; abundance: -; v_gene: TRBV6-5; j_gene: TRBJ1-2; CDR3aa: CASSYSQGRGGYTF; CDR3nt: TGTGCCAGCAGTTACTCACAAGGCCGCGGTGGCTACACCTTC
d_gene: -; abundance: -; v_gene: TRBV5-1; j_gene: TRBJ1-1; CDR3aa: CASSYWSIGTEAFF; CDR3nt: TGCGCCAGCAGCTATTGGAGCATAGGCACTGAAGCTTTCTTT
d_gene: TRBD2; abundance: -; v_gene: TRBV9; j_gene: TRBJ2-5; CDR3aa: CASSAMGGGTSGTQYF; CDR3nt: TGTGCCAGCAGTGCCATGGGCGGGGGGACCTCCGGGACCCAGTACTTC
d_gene: -; abundance: -; v_gene: TRBV28; j_gene: TRBJ1-2; CDR3aa: CASSLFRDRRYGYTF; CDR3nt: TGTGCCAGCAGTTTATTCCGAGACAGGCGCTATGGCTACACCTTC
d_gene: -; abundance: -; v_gene: TRBV19; j_gene: TRBJ2-7; CDR3aa: CASSMRRGRGLGEQYF; CDR3nt: TGTGCCAGCAGTATGAGGAGGGGGCGCGGTTTGGGCGAGCAGTACTTC
d_gene: TRBD1; abundance: few; v_gene: TRBV9; j_gene: TRBJ2-2; CDR3aa: CASSPRQGMNTGELFF; CDR3nt: TGTGCCAGCAGCCCACGACAGGGGATGAACACCGGGGAGCTGTTTTTT
d_gene: -; abundance: -; v_gene: TRBV30; j_gene: TRBJ1-2; CDR3aa: CAWSAIGLGLFGYTF; CDR3nt: TGTGCCTGGAGCGCAATAGGTCTTGGGCTATTCGGCTACACCTTC
d_gene: -; abundance: -; v_gene: TRBV3-1/TRBV3-2; j_gene: TRBJ2-1; CDR3aa: CASSQGRGPYNEQFF; CDR3nt: TGTGCCAGCAGCCAGGGGCGGGGGCCGTACAATGAGCAGTTCTTC
d_gene: TRBD2; abundance: -; v_gene: TRBV9; j_gene: TRBJ2-7; CDR3aa: CASSEGTSSYEQYF; CDR3nt: TGTGCCAGCAGCGAGGGGACTAGTAGCTACGAGCAGTACTTC
d_gene: -; abundance: -; v_gene: TRBV7-3; j_gene: TRBJ2-1; CDR3aa: CASSFYRENEQFF; CDR3nt: TGTGCCAGCAGCTTCTACCGGGAAAATGAGCAGTTCTTC
d_gene: TRBD1; abundance: -; v_gene: TRBV7-9; j_gene: TRBJ2-1; CDR3aa: CASSSGTGNEQFF; CDR3nt: TGTGCCAGCAGCTCGGGGACAGGGAATGAGCAGTTCTTC
d_gene: TRBD1; abundance: -; v_gene: TRBV5-1; j_gene: TRBJ2-1; CDR3aa: CASSFQGVNEQFF; CDR3nt: TGCGCCAGCAGCTTTCAGGGGGTGAATGAGCAGTTCTTC
d_gene: -; abundance: -; v_gene: TRBV7-8; j_gene: TRBJ1-5; CDR3aa: CASSLITGAINQPQHF; CDR3nt: TGTGCCAGCAGCTTAATTACAGGAGCGATCAATCAGCCCCAGCATTTT
d_gene: TRBD1; abundance: -; v_gene: TRBV5-8; j_gene: TRBJ2-1; CDR3aa: CAILRTGGKREFF; CDR3nt: TGTGCCATCCTAAGGACAGGGGGCAAGAGGGAGTTCTTC
d_gene: -; abundance: -; v_gene: TRBV6-1; j_gene: TRBJ1-1; CDR3aa: CASSERGRRTEAFF; CDR3nt: TGTGCCAGCAGTGAAAGGGGCAGAAGGACTGAAGCTTTCTTT
d_gene: -; abundance: -; v_gene: TRBV18; j_gene: TRBJ2-2; CDR3aa: CASSPSRGNTGELFF; CDR3nt: TGTGCCAGCTCACCGTCTAGAGGGAACACCGGGGAGCTGTTTTTT
d_gene: -; abundance: -; v_gene: TRBV3-1/TRBV3-2; j_gene: TRBJ2-7; CDR3aa: CASSQIVTGLSLYEQYF; CDR3nt: TGTGCCAGCAGCCAAATCGTAACGGGATTATCTCTCTACGAGCAGTACTTC
d_gene: TRBD2; abundance: -; v_gene: TRBV5-1; j_gene: TRBJ2-7; CDR3aa: CASRLGELAGYEQYF; CDR3nt: TGCGCCAGCAGATTAGGGGAGCTAGCGGGCTACGAGCAGTACTTC
d_gene: TRBD1; abundance: -; v_gene: TRBV27; j_gene: TRBJ1-2; CDR3aa: CASSATGLGYTF; CDR3nt: TGTGCCAGCAGTGCGACAGGGCTTGGCTACACCTTC